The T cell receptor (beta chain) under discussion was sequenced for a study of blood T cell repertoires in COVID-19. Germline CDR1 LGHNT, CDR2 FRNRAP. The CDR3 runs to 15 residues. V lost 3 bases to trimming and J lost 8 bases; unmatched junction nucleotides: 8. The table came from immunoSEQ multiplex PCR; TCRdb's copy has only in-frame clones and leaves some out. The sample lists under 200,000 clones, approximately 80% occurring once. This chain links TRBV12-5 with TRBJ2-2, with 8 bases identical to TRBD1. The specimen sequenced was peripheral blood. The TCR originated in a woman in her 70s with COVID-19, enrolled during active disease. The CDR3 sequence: CASGFLSGGTGELFF. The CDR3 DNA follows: TGTGCTAGTGGTTTTTTATCAGGGGGCACTGGGGAGCTGTTTTTT.